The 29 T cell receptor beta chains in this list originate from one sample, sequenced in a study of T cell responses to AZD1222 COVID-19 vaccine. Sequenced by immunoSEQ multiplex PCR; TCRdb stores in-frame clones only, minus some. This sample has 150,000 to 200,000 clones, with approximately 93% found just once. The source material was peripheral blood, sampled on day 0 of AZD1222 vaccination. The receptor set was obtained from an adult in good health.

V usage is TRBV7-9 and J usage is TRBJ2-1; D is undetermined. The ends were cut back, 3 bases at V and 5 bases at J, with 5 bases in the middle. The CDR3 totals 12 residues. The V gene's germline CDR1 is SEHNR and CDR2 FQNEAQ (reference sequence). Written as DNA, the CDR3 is TGTGCCAGCAGCTTTGGGGACAATGAGCAGTTCTTC. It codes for CASSFGDNEQFF.

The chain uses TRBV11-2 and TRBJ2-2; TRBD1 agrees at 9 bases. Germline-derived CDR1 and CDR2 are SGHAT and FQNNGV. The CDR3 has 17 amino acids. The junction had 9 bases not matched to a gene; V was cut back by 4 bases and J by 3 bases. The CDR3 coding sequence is TGTGCCAGCAGCTCCGGGTGGGGACAGGGAGACACCGGGGAGCTGTTTTTT. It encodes CASSSGWGQGDTGELFF.

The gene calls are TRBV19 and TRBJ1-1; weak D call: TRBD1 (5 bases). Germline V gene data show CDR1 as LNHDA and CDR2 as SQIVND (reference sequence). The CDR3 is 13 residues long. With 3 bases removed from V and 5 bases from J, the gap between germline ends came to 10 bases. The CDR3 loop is CASSIGHQTEAFF. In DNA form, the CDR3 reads TGTGCCAGTAGTATCGGACATCAAACTGAAGCTTTCTTT. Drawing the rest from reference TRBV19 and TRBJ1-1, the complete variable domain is DGGITQSPKYLFRKEGQNVTLSCEQNLNHDAMYWYRQDPGQGLRLIYYSQIVNDFQKGDIAEGYSVSREKKESFPLTVTSAQKNPTAFYLCASSIGHQTEAFFGQGTRLTVV.

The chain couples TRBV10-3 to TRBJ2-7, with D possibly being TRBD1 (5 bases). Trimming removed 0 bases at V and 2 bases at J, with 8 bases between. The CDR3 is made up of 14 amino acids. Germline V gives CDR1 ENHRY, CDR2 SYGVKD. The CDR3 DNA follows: TGTGCCATCAGTGAGTCGACGACAGCCTACGAGCAGTACTTC. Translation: CAISESTTAYEQYF.

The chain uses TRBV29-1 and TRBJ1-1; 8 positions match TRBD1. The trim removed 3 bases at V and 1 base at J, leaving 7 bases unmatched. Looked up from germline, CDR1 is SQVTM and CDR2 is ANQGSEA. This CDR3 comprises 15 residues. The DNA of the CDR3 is TGCAGCGTTGAGGATCTGGGACAGGCGAACACTGAAGCTTTCTTT. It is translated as CSVEDLGQANTEAFF.

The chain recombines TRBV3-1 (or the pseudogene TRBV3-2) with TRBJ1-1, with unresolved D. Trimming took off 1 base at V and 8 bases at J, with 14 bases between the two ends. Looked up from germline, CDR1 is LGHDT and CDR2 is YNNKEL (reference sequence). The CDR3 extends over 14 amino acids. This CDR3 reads CASSQAVRAEEAFF. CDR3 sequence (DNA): TGTGCCAGCAGCCAAGCGGTGAGGGCCGAGGAAGCTTTCTTT.

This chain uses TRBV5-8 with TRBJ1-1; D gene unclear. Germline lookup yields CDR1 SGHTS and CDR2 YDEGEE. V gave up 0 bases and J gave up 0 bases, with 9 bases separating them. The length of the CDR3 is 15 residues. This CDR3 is CASSLVQVMNTEAFF. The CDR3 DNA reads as TGTGCCAGCAGCTTGGTCCAGGTGATGAACACTGAAGCTTTCTTT.

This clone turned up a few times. CDR3 DNA: TGTGCCAGCAGAGACCCGGACGGCAATGAGCAGTTCTTC. Translation gives CASRDPDGNEQFF. The chain couples TRBV6-5 to TRBJ2-1; D unresolved. V lost 6 bases and J lost 6, with 12 bases in between. The CDR3 has 13 residues. Germline-derived CDR1 and CDR2 are MNHEY and SVGAGI.

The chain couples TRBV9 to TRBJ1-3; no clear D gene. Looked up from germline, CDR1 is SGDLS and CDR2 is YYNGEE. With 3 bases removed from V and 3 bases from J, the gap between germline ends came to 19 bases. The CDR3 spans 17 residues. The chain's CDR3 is CASSAKSGQSFGNTIYF. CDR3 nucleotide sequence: TGTGCCAGCAGCGCTAAGTCTGGGCAGTCCTTTGGAAACACCATATATTTT.

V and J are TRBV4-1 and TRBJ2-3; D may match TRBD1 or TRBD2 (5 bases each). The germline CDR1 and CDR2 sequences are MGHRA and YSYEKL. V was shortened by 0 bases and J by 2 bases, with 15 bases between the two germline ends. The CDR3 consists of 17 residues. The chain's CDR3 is CASSQDRDGPFTDTQYF. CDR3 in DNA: TGCGCCAGCAGCCAAGACAGGGACGGACCCTTCACAGATACGCAGTATTTT.

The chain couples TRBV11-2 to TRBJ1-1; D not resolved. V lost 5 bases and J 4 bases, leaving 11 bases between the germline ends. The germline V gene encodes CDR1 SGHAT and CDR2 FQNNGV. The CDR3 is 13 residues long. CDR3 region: CASSLEGSTEAFF. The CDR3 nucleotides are TGTGCCAGCAGCCTGGAGGGTAGCACTGAAGCTTTCTTT.

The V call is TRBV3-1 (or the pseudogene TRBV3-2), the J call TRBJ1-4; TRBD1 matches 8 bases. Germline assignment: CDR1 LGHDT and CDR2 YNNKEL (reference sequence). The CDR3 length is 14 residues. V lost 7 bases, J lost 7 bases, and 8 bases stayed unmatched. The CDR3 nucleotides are TGTGCCAGCACCTTGCAGGGGGCTGGTGAAAAACTGTTTTTT. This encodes CASTLQGAGEKLFF.

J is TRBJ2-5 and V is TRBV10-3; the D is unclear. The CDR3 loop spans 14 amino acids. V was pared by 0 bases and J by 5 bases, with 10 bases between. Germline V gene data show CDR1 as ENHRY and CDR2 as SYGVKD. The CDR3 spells CAISESGLRETQYF. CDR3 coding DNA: TGTGCCATCAGTGAGTCAGGCCTGAGGGAGACCCAGTACTTC.

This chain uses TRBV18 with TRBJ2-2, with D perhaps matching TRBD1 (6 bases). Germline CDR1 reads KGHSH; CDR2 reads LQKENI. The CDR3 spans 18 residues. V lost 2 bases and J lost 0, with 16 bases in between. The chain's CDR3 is CASSPTRGHLANTGELFF. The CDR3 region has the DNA TGTGCCAGCTCACCAACCCGGGGACACCTCGCGAACACCGGGGAGCTGTTTTTT.

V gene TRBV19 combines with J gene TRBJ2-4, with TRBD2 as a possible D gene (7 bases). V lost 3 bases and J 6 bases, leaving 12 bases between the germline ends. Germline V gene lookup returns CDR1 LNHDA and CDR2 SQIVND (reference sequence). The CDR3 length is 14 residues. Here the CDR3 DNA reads TGTGCCAGTAGTATGACGGGGGGCGGAAACATTCAGTACTTC. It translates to CASSMTGGGNIQYF.

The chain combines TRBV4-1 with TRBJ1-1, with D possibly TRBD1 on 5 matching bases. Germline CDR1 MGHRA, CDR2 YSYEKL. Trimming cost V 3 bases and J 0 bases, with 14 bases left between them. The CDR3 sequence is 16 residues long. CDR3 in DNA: TGCGCCAGCAGCCAGATGGGGCTGGGTATGAACACTGAAGCTTTCTTT. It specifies CASSQMGLGMNTEAFF.

The CDR3 loop reads CASSVQGQGIGYTF. CDR3 DNA sequence: TGTGCCAGCAGCGTACAGGGACAGGGCATTGGCTACACCTTC. The rearrangement uses TRBV9 and TRBJ1-2; 9 nucleotides agree with TRBD1. V shed 1 base, J shed 7 bases, and the junction held 5 bases outside the gene matches. Per the germline V gene, CDR1 is SGDLS and CDR2 is YYNGEE. The CDR3 is 14 residues long.

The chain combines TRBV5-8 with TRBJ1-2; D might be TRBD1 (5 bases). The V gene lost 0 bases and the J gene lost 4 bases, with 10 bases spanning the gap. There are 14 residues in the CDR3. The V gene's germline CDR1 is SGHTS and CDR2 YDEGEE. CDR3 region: CASSLGGKAYGYTF. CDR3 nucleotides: TGTGCCAGCAGCTTGGGGGGCAAGGCCTATGGCTACACCTTC.

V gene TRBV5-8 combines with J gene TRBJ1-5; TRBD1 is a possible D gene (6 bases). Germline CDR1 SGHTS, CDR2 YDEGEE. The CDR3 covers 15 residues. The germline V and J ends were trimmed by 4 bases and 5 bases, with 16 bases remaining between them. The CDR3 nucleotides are TGTGCCAGCAGCCGCAATTCGGACAGCGATCAGCCCCAGCATTTT. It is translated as CASSRNSDSDQPQHF.

The CDR3 DNA reads TGTGCCAGCAGCGACAGTGTCACCCAACAAACCTATGGCTACACCTTC. It translates to CASSDSVTQQTYGYTF. This chain joins TRBV9 and TRBJ1-2; D call uncertain. CDR1 SGDLS and CDR2 YYNGEE come from the germline V gene. V shed 3 bases and J shed 4 bases, with 19 bases lying between them. CDR3 length: 16 residues.

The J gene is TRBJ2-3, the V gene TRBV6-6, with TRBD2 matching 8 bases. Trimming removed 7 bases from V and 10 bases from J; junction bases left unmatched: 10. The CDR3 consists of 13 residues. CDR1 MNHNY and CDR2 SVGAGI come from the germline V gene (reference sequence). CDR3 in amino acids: CASTLRGGIAQYF. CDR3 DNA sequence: TGTGCCAGCACCCTACGGGGGGGGATTGCGCAGTATTTT.

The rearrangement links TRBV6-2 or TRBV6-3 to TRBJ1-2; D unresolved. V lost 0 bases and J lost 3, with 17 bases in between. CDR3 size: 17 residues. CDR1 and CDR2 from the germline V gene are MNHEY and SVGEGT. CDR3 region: CASSYSSRPQPYYGYTF. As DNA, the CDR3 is TGTGCCAGCAGTTACTCTTCCAGGCCCCAACCCTACTATGGCTACACCTTC.

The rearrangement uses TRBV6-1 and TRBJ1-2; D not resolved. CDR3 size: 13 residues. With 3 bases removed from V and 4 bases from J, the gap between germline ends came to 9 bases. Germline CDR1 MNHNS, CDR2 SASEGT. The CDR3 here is CASSEVGTYGYTF. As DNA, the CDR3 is TGTGCCAGCAGTGAGGTGGGAACCTATGGCTACACCTTC.

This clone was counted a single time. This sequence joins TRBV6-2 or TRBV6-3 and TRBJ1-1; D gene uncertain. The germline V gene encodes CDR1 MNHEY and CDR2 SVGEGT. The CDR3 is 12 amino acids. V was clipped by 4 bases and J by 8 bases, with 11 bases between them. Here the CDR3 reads CASSSVGLEAFF. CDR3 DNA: TGTGCCAGCAGTTCTGTCGGGTTGGAAGCTTTCTTT.

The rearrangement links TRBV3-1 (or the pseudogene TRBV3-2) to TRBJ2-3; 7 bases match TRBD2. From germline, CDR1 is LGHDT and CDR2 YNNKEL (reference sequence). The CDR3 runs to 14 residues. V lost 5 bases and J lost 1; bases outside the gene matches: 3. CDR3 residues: CASSWSGGTDTQYF. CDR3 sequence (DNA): TGTGCCAGCAGCTGGAGCGGGGGCACAGATACGCAGTATTTT.

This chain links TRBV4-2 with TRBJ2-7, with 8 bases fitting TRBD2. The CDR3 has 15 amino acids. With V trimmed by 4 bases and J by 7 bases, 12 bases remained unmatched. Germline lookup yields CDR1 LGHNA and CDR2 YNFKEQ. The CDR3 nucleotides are TGTGCCAGCAGCCCTCACCGGGAGGGGCAGCTAGAGCAGTACTTC. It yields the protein CASSPHREGQLEQYF.

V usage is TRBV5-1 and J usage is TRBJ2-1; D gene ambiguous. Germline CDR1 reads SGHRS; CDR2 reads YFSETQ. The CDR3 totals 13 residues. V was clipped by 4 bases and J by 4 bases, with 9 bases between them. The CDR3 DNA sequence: TGCGCCAGCAGCGTGGACGGGTACAATGAGCAGTTCTTC. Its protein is CASSVDGYNEQFF.

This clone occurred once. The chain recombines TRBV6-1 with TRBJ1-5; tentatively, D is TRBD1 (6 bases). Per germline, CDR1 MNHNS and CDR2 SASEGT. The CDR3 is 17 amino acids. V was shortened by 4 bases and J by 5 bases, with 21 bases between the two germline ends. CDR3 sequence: CASSGAGAHGWDQPQHF. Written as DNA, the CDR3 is TGTGCCAGCAGTGGAGCGGGGGCGCACGGTTGGGATCAGCCCCAGCATTTT.

This chain's CDR3 is CASHPAREGLGPLHF. CDR3 in DNA: TGTGCCAGCCACCCCGCCCGGGAGGGATTGGGACCCCTCCACTTT. The rearrangement joins TRBV6-5 to TRBJ1-6; no clear D. Germline loops: CDR1 MNHEY, CDR2 SVGAGI. Trimming removed 8 bases from V and 12 bases from J, with 23 bases in between. The length of the CDR3 is 15 residues.